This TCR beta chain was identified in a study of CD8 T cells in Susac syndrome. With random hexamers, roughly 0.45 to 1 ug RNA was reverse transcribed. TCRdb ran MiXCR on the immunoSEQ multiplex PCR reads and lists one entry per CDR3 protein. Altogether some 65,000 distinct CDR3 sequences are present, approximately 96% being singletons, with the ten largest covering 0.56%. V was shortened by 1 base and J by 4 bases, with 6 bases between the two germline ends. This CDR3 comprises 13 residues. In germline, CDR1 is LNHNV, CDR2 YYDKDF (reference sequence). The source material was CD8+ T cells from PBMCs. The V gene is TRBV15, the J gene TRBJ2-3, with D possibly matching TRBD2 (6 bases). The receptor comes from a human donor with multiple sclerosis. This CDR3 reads CATSRVAADTQYF. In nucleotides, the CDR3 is TGTGCCACCAGCAGAGTAGCGGCAGATACGCAGTATTTT.